The 8 T cell receptor beta chains below were found in one sample sequenced in a study of cytomegalovirus exposure and HLA in healthy donors. Amplification used 60 Vbeta primers and 13 Jbeta primers. Using immunoSEQ multiplex PCR, the repertoire was profiled, and TCRdb retains in-frame clones only, with some absent. Of 130,000 to 150,000 clones listed, 60% to 85% are singletons. Sequencing was done on a sample of PBMCs. The receptors originated from a man aged 35 to 55 in good health and CMV-seropositive.

The chain recombines TRBV29-1 with TRBJ2-7; tentative D call: TRBD1 (5 bases). The length of the CDR3 is 13 residues. Between the trimmed V and J ends, which lost 7 bases and 2 bases, there was a span of 15 bases. CDR1 and CDR2 from the germline V gene are SQVTM and ANQGSEA. The CDR3 loop reads CSAAQGLPYEQYF. In DNA form, the CDR3 reads TGCAGCGCAGCCCAGGGATTGCCCTACGAGCAGTACTTC.

The gene calls are TRBV4-1 and TRBJ2-1; 15 bases map to TRBD2. V lost 4 bases, J lost 9 bases, and 10 bases stayed unmatched. This CDR3 comprises 17 residues. Germline values: CDR1 MGHRA, CDR2 YSYEKL. In DNA, the CDR3 is TGCGCCAGCAGCCTGAGGCCCGGACTAGCGGGAGGGCGTGAGCAGTTCTTC. Translated, it gives CASSLRPGLAGGREQFF.

Turning to this clone: This CDR3 is also generated by other DNA sequences in the sample. The chain joins TRBV27 to TRBJ2-7, with 8 nucleotides matching TRBD1. Per the germline V gene, CDR1 is MNHEY and CDR2 is SMNVEV (reference sequence). CDR3 size: 13 residues. Unmatched junction bases numbered 3, after V lost 5 bases and J lost 3 bases. The DNA of the CDR3 is TGTGCCAGCAGTCCCGGACAGGGCTACGAGCAGTACTTC. Translating gives CASSPGQGYEQYF.

CDR3 DNA: TGTGCCAGCAGCCCGCTTTATGGTAGCGGGAGGGCCGGAGGGGGGTACGAGCAGTACTTC. Translation: CASSPLYGSGRAGGGYEQYF. The chain combines TRBV7-6 with TRBJ2-7, with 11 bases that match TRBD2. The germline V gene has CDR1 SGHVS and CDR2 FNYEAQ. The CDR3 runs to 20 residues. V shed 5 bases, J shed 4 bases, and the junction held 22 bases outside the gene matches.

The chain combines TRBV7-3 with TRBJ2-1; D is undetermined. Germline-derived CDR1 and CDR2 are SGHTA and FQGTGA. V was clipped by 1 base and J by 8 bases, with 12 bases between them. CDR3 length: 14 residues. The CDR3, as DNA: TGTGCCAGCAGCTTAAGGCGGCCTGGCGATGAGCAGTTCTTC. Translated: CASSLRRPGDEQFF. The full variable domain, rest sourced from reference TRBV7-3 and TRBJ2-1, is GAGVSQTPSNKVTEKGKYVELRCDPISGHTALYWYRQSLGQGPEFLIYFQGTGAADDSGLPNDRFFAVRPEGSVSTLKIQRTERGDSAVYLCASSLRRPGDEQFFGPGTRLTVL.

V usage is TRBV4-3 and J usage is TRBJ2-5; unclear D gene. Germline-derived CDR1 and CDR2 are LGHNA and YSLEER. V was shortened by 1 base and J by 2 bases, with 8 bases between the two germline ends. The CDR3 spans 14 residues. In DNA form, the CDR3 reads TGCGCCAGCAGCCAAGTTCGCGGTCAAGAGACCCAGTACTTC. Translating it yields CASSQVRGQETQYF.

The chain links TRBV7-7 to TRBJ2-1, with 11 bases matching TRBD1. This CDR3 contains 15 residues. The V gene end was trimmed by 4 bases and the J gene end by 4 bases; junction bases not matched to a gene: 3. Germline loops: CDR1 SSHAT, CDR2 FNYEAQ (reference sequence). The CDR3 DNA is TGTGCCAGCAGCTCCGGGACAGGGGGGTACAATGAGCAGTTCTTC. Translated, it gives CASSSGTGGYNEQFF.

This clone has more than one count but fewer than ten. The V gene is TRBV5-1, the J gene TRBJ2-7, with TRBD1 matching 8 bases. This CDR3 contains 12 residues. The V gene's germline CDR1 is SGHRS and CDR2 YFSETQ. V shed 7 bases, J shed 5 bases, and the junction held 5 bases outside the gene matches. The DNA of the CDR3 is TGCGCCAGCGGTTCAGGGGGCAACGAGCAGTACTTC. Encoded protein: CASGSGGNEQYF. The full variable domain, with the rest looked up from reference TRBV5-1 and TRBJ2-7, is KAGVTQTPRYLIKTRGQQVTLSCSPISGHRSVSWYQQTPGQGLQFLFEYFSETQRNKGNFPGRFSGRQFSNSRSEMNVSTLELGDSALYLCASGSGGNEQYFGPGTRLTVT.